This TCR beta chain was captured by sequencing in a study of shared clonotypes between healthy human individuals. Study-wide results and caveats: What rarefaction showed was incomplete sorted-subset sequencing despite large depth. Relative to clonotypes present in all four donors, those not shared had lower generation probabilities. Generally, estimated richness proved larger in naive subsets than it did in memory subsets. About 5% was the fraction of naive CD4 clonotypes found shared across a few donors.

Selected positively for CCR7 and CD45RO-negative, naive CD8 cells excluded terminally differentiated effector memory CD45RA+ cells. This CDR3 comprises 16 residues. The J segment lost 8 bases and the V segment lost 3 bases, leaving 9 bases of the junction unmatched. Germline V gives CDR1 MGHDK, CDR2 SYGVNS. As to this clone: The antigen is not known.

This table comes from immunoSEQ multiplex PCR, and its TCRdb copy is limited to in-frame clones, with some not included. This table holds fewer than 1 million clones, approximately 96% found once. The source of this sequence is a man aged 25 to 45 in good health. The V gene is TRBV25-1, the J gene TRBJ2-1, with 11 positions matching TRBD2. Material: naive CD8+ T cells sorted from blood. DNA for the CDR3: TGTGCCAGCAGTGATGGCGAAGGACTAGCGGGTTATGAGCAGTTCTTC. Encoded protein: CASSDGEGLAGYEQFF.